This entry describes one TCR beta chain. Participants spanned ages about 18 to 90 years and resided in about 25 US areas. Among Cohort 3 donors, those recovered had two negative PCRs, clearance, or symptom resolution. These data are taken from a study of blood T cell repertoires in COVID-19. Study background: The cDNA or gDNA used as material had been derived from T cells, B-cell-depleted T cells, or PBMCs.

Original data processing: Amplification of reference gene primers was used by the study to estimate nucleated cell counts. Only in-frame clones appear in the TCRdb table, and some are missing; sequencing was by immunoSEQ multiplex PCR. V and J calls and clone size are those listed in that table; D and trimming were worked out from the DNA. This repertoire shows about 380,000 clones, 70% to 90% found once; its top ten account for 1% to 1.5%. Germline V gene data show CDR1 as MNHEY and CDR2 as SMNVEV (reference sequence). Trimming took off 0 bases at V and 5 bases at J, with 28 bases between the two ends. The CDR3 has 21 amino acids.

This chain connects TRBV27 to TRBJ1-4, with D tentatively TRBD1 (6 bases). This clonotype originated in a man between 25 and 39 years old who had recovered from COVID-19. The sample comprised PBMCs or T cells enriched from blood (not recorded which). DNA of the CDR3: TGTGCCAGCAGTTTATCTTTAAGTCAATCAATCGTCTTCAGGGGAAATGAAAAACTGTTTTTT. Its translation is CASSLSLSQSIVFRGNEKLFF.